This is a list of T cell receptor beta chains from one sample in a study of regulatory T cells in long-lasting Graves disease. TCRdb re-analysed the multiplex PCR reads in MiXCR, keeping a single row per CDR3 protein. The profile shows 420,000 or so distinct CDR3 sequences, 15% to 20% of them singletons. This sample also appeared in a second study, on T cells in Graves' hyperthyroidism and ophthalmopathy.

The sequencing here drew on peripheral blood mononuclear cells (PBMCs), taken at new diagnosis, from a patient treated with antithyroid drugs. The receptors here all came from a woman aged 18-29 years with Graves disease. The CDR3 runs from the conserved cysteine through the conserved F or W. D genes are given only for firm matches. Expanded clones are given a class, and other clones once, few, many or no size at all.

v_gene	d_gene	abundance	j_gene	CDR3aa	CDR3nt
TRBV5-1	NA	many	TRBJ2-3	CASSPGSRIGDTQYF	TGCGCCAGCAGCCCCGGGTCTAGAATAGGGGATACGCAGTATTTT
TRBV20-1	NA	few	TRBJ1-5	CSARYSSHQPQHF	TGCAGTGCTAGATACAGCAGTCATCAGCCCCAGCATTTT
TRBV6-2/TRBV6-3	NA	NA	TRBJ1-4	CASSPEGKTEKLFF	TGTGCCAGCAGCCCCGAGGGGAAGACCGAAAAACTGTTTTTT
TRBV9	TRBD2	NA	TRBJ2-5	CASSVGAGGGQETQYF	TGTGCCAGCAGCGTAGGGGCGGGAGGGGGACAAGAGACCCAGTACTTC
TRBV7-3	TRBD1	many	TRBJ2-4	CASSSRTGEIQYF	TGTGCCAGCAGCTCTCGGACAGGGGAAATTCAGTACTTC
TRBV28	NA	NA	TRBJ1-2	CASSLYGTSPIGYTF	TGTGCCAGCAGTTTGTATGGGACATCCCCCATTGGCTACACCTTC
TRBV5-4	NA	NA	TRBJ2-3	CASSPQTGRRTDTQYF	TGTGCCAGCAGCCCCCAGACAGGCCGGAGGACAGATACGCAGTATTTT
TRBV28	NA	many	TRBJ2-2	CASSRVGANTGELFF	TGTGCCAGCAGCCGCGTAGGCGCGAACACCGGGGAGCTGTTTTTT
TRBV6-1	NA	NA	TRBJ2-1	CASTLTGAYNEQFF	TGTGCCAGCACCTTAACGGGAGCCTACAATGAGCAGTTCTTC
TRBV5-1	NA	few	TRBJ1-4	CASSSGRGWGSEKLFF	TGCGCCAGCAGCTCGGGAAGAGGGTGGGGTAGTGAAAAACTGTTTTTT
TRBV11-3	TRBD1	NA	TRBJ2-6	CASRTTGASGANVLTF	TGTGCCAGCAGAACTACAGGGGCCTCTGGGGCCAACGTCCTGACTTTC